This entry concerns a single T cell receptor beta chain. Recruited during active infection, patients (from Seattle) were subsequently followed longitudinally. The data were obtained in a study of blood T cell repertoires in COVID-19. About the study: T cells, B-cell-depleted T cells, or PBMCs provided the cDNA or gDNA that served as material.

The CDR3 contains 16 residues. Germline loops: CDR1 SGDLS, CDR2 YYNGEE. Trimming removed 4 bases at V and 7 bases at J, with 23 bases between. Sequencing was performed with immunoSEQ multiplex PCR; in TCRdb, only in-frame clones are kept and a portion is missing. The sample has 200,000 or so clones; 85% are singletons. The sequencing sample was made of peripheral blood. This receptor was taken from a man between 60 and 75 years old with COVID-19, enrolled during active disease. The chain couples TRBV9 to TRBJ2-5, with D possibly TRBD1 on 6 matching bases. Here the CDR3 reads CASSTHWTAGLTTQYF. CDR3 nucleotides: TGTGCCAGCAGCACACACTGGACAGCCGGTTTAACGACCCAGTACTTC.